These 2 T cell receptor beta chains came from one sample sequenced in a study of patients and donors after allogeneic stem cell transplantation. A single record per CDR3 protein comes from TCRdb applying MiXCR to the RT-PCR reads. The sample contains 650 to 800 distinct CDR3 sequences, 1.5% to 2% of which appear only once. Sequenced material: blood, either unsorted or a sorted T cell fraction (not recorded which). These receptors originate from a human donor who was either an allogeneic HSCT recipient or a stem cell or donor lymphocyte infusion donor (not recorded which). It is not recorded whose cells these are; they may come from a transplant donor.

In this sample, this clonotype is medium-sized. The chain has TRBV19 and TRBJ1-5; tentative D call: TRBD1 (5 bases). Trimming took 3 bases from V and 8 from J, leaving 11 bases between them. Germline V CDR1 and CDR2: LNHDA, SQIVND (reference sequence). The CDR3 totals 13 residues. CDR3 nucleotide sequence: TGTGCCAGTAGTATGAACGGGGGGGAGCCCCAGCATTTT. It codes for CASSMNGGEPQHF.

By share, this clonotype counts as large. V is TRBV6-5 and J is TRBJ2-1, with 12 bases lining up with TRBD2. Germline trimming cut 6 bases from V and 6 bases from J; bases unmatched to any gene: 0. This CDR3 comprises 13 residues. Germline V CDR1 and CDR2: MNHEY, SVGAGI. The CDR3 reads CASRTSGGNEQFF. The CDR3 region has the DNA TGTGCCAGCAGGACTAGCGGGGGCAATGAGCAGTTCTTC.